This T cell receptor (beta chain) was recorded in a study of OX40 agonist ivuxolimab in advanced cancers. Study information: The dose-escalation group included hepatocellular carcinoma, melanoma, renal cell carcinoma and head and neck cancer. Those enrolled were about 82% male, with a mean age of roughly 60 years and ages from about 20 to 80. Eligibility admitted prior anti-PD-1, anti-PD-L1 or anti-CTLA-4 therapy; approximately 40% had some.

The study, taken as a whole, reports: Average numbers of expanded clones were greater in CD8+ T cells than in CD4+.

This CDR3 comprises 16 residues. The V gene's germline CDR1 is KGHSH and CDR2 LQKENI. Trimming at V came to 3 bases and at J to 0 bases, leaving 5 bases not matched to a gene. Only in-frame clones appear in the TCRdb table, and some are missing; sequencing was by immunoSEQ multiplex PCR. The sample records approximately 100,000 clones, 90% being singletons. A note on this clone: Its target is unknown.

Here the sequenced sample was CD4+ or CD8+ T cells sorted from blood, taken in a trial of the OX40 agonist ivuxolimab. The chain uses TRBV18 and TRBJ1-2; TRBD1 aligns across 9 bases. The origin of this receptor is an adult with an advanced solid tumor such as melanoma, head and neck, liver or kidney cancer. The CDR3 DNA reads TGTGCCAGCTCACCTTGGACAGGGGAAGCTAACTATGGCTACACCTTC. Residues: CASSPWTGEANYGYTF.